This record covers a single T cell receptor beta chain. TCRdb's table, derived via immunoSEQ multiplex PCR, lists solely in-frame clones and lacks some. This sample has tens of thousands of clones; around 90% occur once, and the top ten carry 6.3%. There are 15 residues in the CDR3. The germline V gene encodes CDR1 MNHNS and CDR2 SASEGT. The V and J ends lost 2 bases and 7 bases respectively, with 15 bases between them. The sequenced cases were selected for having the highest brain T cell transcript signatures. At least one anti-epileptic drug was given before surgery. This entry comes from a study of brain T cells in children with intractable seizures.

The sequence derives from a girl aged 2-10 years with tuberous sclerosis and intractable seizures. Sequenced material: peripheral blood, taken at surgery. The rearrangement uses TRBV6-1 and TRBJ2-1, with D perhaps matching TRBD1 or TRBD2 (7 bases each). CDR3: CASSESSQGGNEQFF. The CDR3 DNA is TGTGCCAGCAGTGAATCTAGCCAGGGGGGGAATGAGCAGTTCTTC.